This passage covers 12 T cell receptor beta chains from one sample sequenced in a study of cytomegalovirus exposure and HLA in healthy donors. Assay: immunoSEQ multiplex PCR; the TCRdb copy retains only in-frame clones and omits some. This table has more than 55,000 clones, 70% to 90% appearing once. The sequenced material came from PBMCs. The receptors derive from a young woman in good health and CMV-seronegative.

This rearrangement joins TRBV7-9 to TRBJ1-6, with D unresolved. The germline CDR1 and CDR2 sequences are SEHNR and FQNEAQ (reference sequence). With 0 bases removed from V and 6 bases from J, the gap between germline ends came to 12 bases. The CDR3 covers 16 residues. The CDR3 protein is CASSLAGGGANSPLHF. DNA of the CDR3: TGTGCCAGCAGCTTAGCAGGAGGAGGAGCTAATTCACCCCTCCACTTT. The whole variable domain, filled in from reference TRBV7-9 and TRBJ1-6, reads DTGVSQNPRHKITKRGQNVTFRCDPISEHNRLYWYRQTLGQGPEFLTYFQNEAQLEKSRLLSDRFSAERPKGSFSTLEIQRTEQGDSAMYLCASSLAGGGANSPLHFGNGTRLTVT.

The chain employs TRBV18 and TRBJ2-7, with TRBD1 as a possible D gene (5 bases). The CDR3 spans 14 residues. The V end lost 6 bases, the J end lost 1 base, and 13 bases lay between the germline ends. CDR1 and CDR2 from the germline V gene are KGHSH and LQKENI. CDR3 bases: TGTGCCAGCTCCCCTCCAGACAGATCCTACGAGCAGTACTTC. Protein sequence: CASSPPDRSYEQYF.

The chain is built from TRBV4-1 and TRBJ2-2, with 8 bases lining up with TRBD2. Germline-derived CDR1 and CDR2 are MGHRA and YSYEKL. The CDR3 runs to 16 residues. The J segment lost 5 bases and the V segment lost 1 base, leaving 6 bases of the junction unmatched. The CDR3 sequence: CASSQVRGAGTGELFF. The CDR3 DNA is TGCGCCAGCAGCCAAGTGCGGGGGGCGGGGACCGGGGAGCTGTTTTTT.

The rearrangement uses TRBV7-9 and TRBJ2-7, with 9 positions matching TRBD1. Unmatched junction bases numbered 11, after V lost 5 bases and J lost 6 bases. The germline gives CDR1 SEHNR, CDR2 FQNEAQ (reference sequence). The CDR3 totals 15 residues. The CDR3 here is CASSPTGTGLGEQYF. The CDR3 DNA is TGTGCCAGCAGCCCTACCGGGACAGGGCTTGGCGAGCAGTACTTC.

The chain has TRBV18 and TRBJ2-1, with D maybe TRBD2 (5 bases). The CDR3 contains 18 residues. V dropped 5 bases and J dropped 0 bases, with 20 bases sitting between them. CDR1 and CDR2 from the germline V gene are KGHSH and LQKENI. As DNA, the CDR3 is TGTGCCAGCTCATCGAGACTATTCGCGGATAGCTCCTACAATGAGCAGTTCTTC. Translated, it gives CASSSRLFADSSYNEQFF. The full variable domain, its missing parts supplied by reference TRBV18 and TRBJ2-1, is NAGVMQNPRHLVRRRGQEARLRCSPMKGHSHVYWYRQLPEEGLKFMVYLQKENIIDESGMPKERFSAEFPKEGPSILRIQQVVRGDSAAYFCASSSRLFADSSYNEQFFGPGTRLTVL.

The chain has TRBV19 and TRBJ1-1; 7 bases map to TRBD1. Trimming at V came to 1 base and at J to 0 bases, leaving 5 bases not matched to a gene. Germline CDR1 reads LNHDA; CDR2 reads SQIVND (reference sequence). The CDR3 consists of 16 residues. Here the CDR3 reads CASSIGGQNMNTEAFF. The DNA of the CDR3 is TGTGCCAGTAGTATAGGGGGACAGAATATGAACACTGAAGCTTTCTTT.

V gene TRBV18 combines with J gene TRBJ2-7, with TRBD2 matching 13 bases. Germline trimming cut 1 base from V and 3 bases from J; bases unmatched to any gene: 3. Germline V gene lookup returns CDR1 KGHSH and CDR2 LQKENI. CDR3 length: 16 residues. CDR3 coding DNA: TGTGCCAGCTCACCACGGGGACTAGCGGGGCGCTACGAGCAGTACTTC. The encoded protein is CASSPRGLAGRYEQYF. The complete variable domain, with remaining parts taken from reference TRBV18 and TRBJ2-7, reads NAGVMQNPRHLVRRRGQEARLRCSPMKGHSHVYWYRQLPEEGLKFMVYLQKENIIDESGMPKERFSAEFPKEGPSILRIQQVVRGDSAAYFCASSPRGLAGRYEQYFGPGTRLTVT.

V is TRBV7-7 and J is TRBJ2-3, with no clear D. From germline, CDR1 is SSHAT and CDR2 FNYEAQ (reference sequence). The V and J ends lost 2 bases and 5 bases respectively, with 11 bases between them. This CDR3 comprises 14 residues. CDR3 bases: TGTGCCAGCAGCTTATCGGTTCTGGTAGATACGCAGTATTTT. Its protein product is CASSLSVLVDTQYF.

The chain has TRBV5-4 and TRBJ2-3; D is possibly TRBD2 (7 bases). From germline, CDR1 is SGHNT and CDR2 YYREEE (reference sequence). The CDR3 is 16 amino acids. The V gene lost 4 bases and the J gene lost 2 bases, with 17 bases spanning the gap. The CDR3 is CASSKGGGSNTDTQYF. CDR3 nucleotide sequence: TGTGCCAGCAGCAAAGGGGGGGGTTCGAACACAGATACGCAGTATTTT. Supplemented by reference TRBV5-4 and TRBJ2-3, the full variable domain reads ETGVTQSPTHLIKTRGQQVTLRCSSQSGHNTVSWYQQALGQGPQFIFQYYREEENGRGNFPPRFSGLQFPNYSSELNVNALELDDSALYLCASSKGGGSNTDTQYFGPGTRLTVL.

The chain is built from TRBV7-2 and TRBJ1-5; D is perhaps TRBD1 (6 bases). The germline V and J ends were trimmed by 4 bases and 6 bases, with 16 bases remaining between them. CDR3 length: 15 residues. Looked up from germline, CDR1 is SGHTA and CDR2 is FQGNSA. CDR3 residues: CASSYPGVVGQPQHF. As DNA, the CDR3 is TGTGCCAGCAGCTACCCAGGGGTAGTAGGTCAGCCCCAGCATTTT.

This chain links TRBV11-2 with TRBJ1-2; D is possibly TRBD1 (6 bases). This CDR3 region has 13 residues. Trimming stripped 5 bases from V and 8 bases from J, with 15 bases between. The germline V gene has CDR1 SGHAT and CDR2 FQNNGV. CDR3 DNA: TGTGCCAGCAGCCCACAGGGTCGGGGCGGCTACACCTTC. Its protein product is CASSPQGRGGYTF.

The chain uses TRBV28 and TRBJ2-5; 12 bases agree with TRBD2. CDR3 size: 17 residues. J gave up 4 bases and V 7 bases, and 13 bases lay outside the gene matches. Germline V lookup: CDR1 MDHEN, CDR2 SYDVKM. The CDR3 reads CASNRGLAGFGGETQYF. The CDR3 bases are TGTGCCAGCAATCGAGGACTAGCGGGGTTCGGGGGAGAGACCCAGTACTTC.